Following are 2 T cell receptor beta chains from one sample sequenced in a study of tumor-infiltrating lymphocytes in localized non-small cell lung cancer. Libraries were prepared by immunoSEQ multiplex PCR; TCRdb keeps only in-frame clonotypes and omits some of them. Here the sample spans some 8,000 clones, 65% to 80% being singletons. The sequenced sample was lung tumor tissue. The receptors here all came from a human donor with non-small cell lung cancer.

In nucleotides, the CDR3 is TGTGCCAGCACCGGGCCCTTTGACGAGCAGTACTTC. The encoded protein is CASTGPFDEQYF. J is TRBJ2-7 and V is TRBV6-5; D gene ambiguous. The V gene lost 7 bases and the J gene lost 5 bases, with 12 bases spanning the gap. Per the germline V gene, CDR1 is MNHEY and CDR2 is SVGAGI. This CDR3 is built from 12 residues.

V is TRBV6-6 and J is TRBJ2-1; D ambiguous. The CDR3 runs to 11 residues. V lost 8 bases and J lost 6, with 8 bases in between. Per germline, CDR1 MNHNY and CDR2 SVGAGI (reference sequence). The CDR3 here is CASESVNEQFF. DNA of the CDR3: TGTGCCAGCGAGTCCGTCAATGAGCAGTTCTTC.